One and the same sample provided the 27 T cell receptor beta chains below, sequenced in a study of Graves' ophthalmopathy and Graves' hyperthyroidism. RNA transcripts provided the template for amplifying TCR beta CDR3 regions. The workflow started with a first-round RT-PCR run with HTBI primers and then moved on to a second-round multiplex PCR. TCRdb reprocessed the multiplex PCR reads with MiXCR, giving one entry per CDR3 protein. The table lists 300,000 to 400,000 distinct CDR3 sequences, approximately 18% of them singletons, with roughly 2.4% in the top ten. Specimen: peripheral blood. The receptors come from an adult woman with stable Graves' hyperthyroidism.

This clonotype was observed many times. The CDR3 nucleotides are TGTGCCAGCAGCCCACGCAGGGAGACCCAGTACTTC. It codes for CASSPRRETQYF. The genes are TRBV12-3 or TRBV12-4 and TRBJ2-5; no clear D. The V gene lost 6 bases and the J gene lost 5 bases, with 10 bases spanning the gap. The CDR3 contains 12 residues.

There are many counts of this clonotype. J is TRBJ2-7 and V is TRBV7-2, with a weak D call TRBD1 (6 bases). The germline gives CDR1 SGHTA, CDR2 FQGNSA. This CDR3 spans 17 amino acids. Trimming removed 2 bases from V and 6 bases from J, with 23 bases in between. The CDR3 sequence is CASSLFPAGQGLGEQYF. Here the CDR3 DNA reads TGTGCCAGCAGCTTATTCCCAGCAGGGCAGGGGTTAGGCGAGCAGTACTTC. Supplemented by reference TRBV7-2 and TRBJ2-7, the full variable domain reads GAGVSQSPSNKVTEKGKDVELRCDPISGHTALYWYRQSLGQGLEFLIYFQGNSAPDKSGLPSDRFSAERTGGSVSTLTIQRTQQEDSAVYLCASSLFPAGQGLGEQYFGPGTRLTVT.

The CDR3 loop is CSAKYGTDSQPQHF. CDR3 DNA: TGCAGTGCTAAATACGGGACAGATAGTCAGCCCCAGCATTTT. The chain joins TRBV20-1 to TRBJ1-5; 7 positions match TRBD1. The CDR3 sequence is 14 residues long. Per the germline V gene, CDR1 is DFQATT and CDR2 is SNEGSKA (reference sequence). The V and J ends lost 4 bases and 6 bases, in that order; junction bases with no gene match: 9.

For this clonotype: A much larger clonotype is one base distant, so this may be a read error. The chain is built from TRBV28 and TRBJ2-5; D could derive from TRBD1 or TRBD2 (5 bases each). CDR3 length: 11 amino acids. V was pared by 7 bases and J by 4 bases, with 7 bases between. CDR1 MDHEN and CDR2 SYDVKM come from the germline V gene. The chain's CDR3 is CASNGAETQYF. Here the CDR3 DNA reads TGTGCCAGCAACGGGGCAGAGACCCAGTACTTC.

This clonotype was recorded at least ten times. The chain uses TRBV28 and TRBJ2-7, with TRBD2 matching 7 bases. Germline assignment: CDR1 MDHEN and CDR2 SYDVKM. The CDR3 extends over 14 amino acids. After removal of 3 bases from V and 3 bases from J, the junction contained 5 bases not matched to a gene. CDR3 nucleotides: TGTGCCAGCAGTTTGGAACGGGACTACTACGAGCAGTACTTC. Its translation: CASSLERDYYEQYF.

This clonotype was picked up many times. The chain has TRBV7-9 and TRBJ1-1; maybe TRBD1 (5 bases). CDR3 length: 14 residues. Germline CDR1 SEHNR, CDR2 FQNEAQ (reference sequence). Trimming pared 4 bases from V and 3 bases from J, leaving 12 bases between. CDR3 sequence reads: CASSSSQGDTEAFF. In DNA, the CDR3 is TGTGCCAGCAGCTCCTCCCAAGGGGACACTGAAGCTTTCTTT.

This sequence joins TRBV20-1 and TRBJ2-7; the match to TRBD1 covers 11 bases. The junction had 10 bases not matched to a gene; V was cut back by 1 base and J by 5 bases. The germline CDR1 and CDR2 sequences are DFQATT and SNEGSKA (reference sequence). The CDR3 runs 16 residues. The CDR3, as DNA: TGCAGTGCTAGAGGCAACAGAGGGACAGGGGGAGACGAGCAGTACTTC. Its translation is CSARGNRGTGGDEQYF.

This clonotype was recorded at least ten times. The V and J genes are TRBV5-1 and TRBJ2-2; 7 nucleotides match TRBD1. With 1 base clipped from V and 4 bases from J, the junction kept 7 bases outside the gene matches. Per the germline V gene, CDR1 is SGHRS and CDR2 is YFSETQ. The CDR3 is 16 amino acids. The CDR3 here is CASSLSTGPATGELFF. CDR3 DNA sequence: TGCGCCAGCAGCTTGTCGACAGGGCCGGCCACCGGGGAGCTGTTTTTT.

This clonotype was counted ten times or more. The gene calls are TRBV9 and TRBJ1-1; D unclear. The V end was cut by 3 bases, the J end by 0 bases, with 9 bases between. The CDR3 consists of 14 residues. The V gene's germline CDR1 is SGDLS and CDR2 YYNGEE. The CDR3 is CASSAGELNTEAFF. CDR3 bases: TGTGCCAGCAGCGCCGGAGAGCTGAACACTGAAGCTTTCTTT.

The sample holds many counts of this clonotype. The CDR3 bases are TGTGCCAGCTCACCAACAGGGACAGGAGATGAAGCTTTCTTT. This codes for CASSPTGTGDEAFF. V gene TRBV18 combines with J gene TRBJ1-1; 8 bases map to TRBD1. The CDR3 is 14 residues long. V lost 2 bases to trimming and J lost 7 bases; unmatched junction nucleotides: 6. The germline V gene encodes CDR1 KGHSH and CDR2 LQKENI.

This chain uses TRBV12-3 or TRBV12-4 with TRBJ2-5; D might be TRBD2 (5 bases). V gave up 1 base and J gave up 4 bases, with 7 bases separating them. There are 13 residues in the CDR3. CDR3: CASSLEAGETQYF. The CDR3 DNA follows: TGTGCCAGCAGTTTAGAGGCGGGAGAGACCCAGTACTTC.

Many counts were recorded for this clonotype. V usage is TRBV7-2 and J usage is TRBJ2-7, with 10 bases fitting TRBD2. From germline, CDR1 is SGHTA and CDR2 FQGNSA. CDR3 length: 15 residues. Losses at the gene ends were 7 bases for V and 2 bases for J; bases not matched to a gene: 8. CDR3: CASTYRTSGTYEQYF. In DNA, the CDR3 is TGTGCCAGCACTTACCGGACTAGCGGAACCTACGAGCAGTACTTC.

This clonotype was seen repeatedly, ten times or more. The genes are TRBV7-2 and TRBJ1-2, with a weak D call TRBD1 (5 bases). Trimming pared 5 bases from V and 1 base from J, leaving 23 bases between. Germline V gives CDR1 SGHTA, CDR2 FQGNSA. The CDR3 contains 18 residues. CDR3 sequence (DNA): TGTGCCAGCAGCCTTACTCCCCCAGGGCCCTCCCTTAACTATGGCTACACCTTC. It codes for CASSLTPPGPSLNYGYTF.

This clonotype was seen at least ten times. The V call is TRBV12-3 or TRBV12-4, the J call TRBJ2-2, with TRBD1 matching 7 bases. The CDR3 extends over 15 amino acids. The V gene end was trimmed by 5 bases and the J gene end by 0 bases; junction bases not matched to a gene: 3. The CDR3 DNA sequence: TGTGCCAGCAGTAACAGGGGTTCGAACACCGGGGAGCTGTTTTTT. Its translation is CASSNRGSNTGELFF.

This clonotype has at least ten counts. The rearrangement joins TRBV29-1 to TRBJ2-7; the match to TRBD1 covers 7 bases. Trimming cost V 8 bases and J 0 bases; bases outside gene matches: 10. This CDR3 is 14 amino acids long. Germline CDR1 and CDR2: SQVTM and ANQGSEA. CDR3 sequence: CSSWDSRSSYEQYF. The CDR3 nucleotides read TGCAGCTCTTGGGACAGCCGAAGCTCCTACGAGCAGTACTTC.

The chain joins TRBV3-1 to TRBJ2-5; 8 bases are shared with TRBD2. CDR3 length equals 15 residues. CDR1 and CDR2 (germline): LGHDT, YNNKEL (reference sequence). J gave up 5 bases and V 4 bases, and 9 bases lay outside the gene matches. CDR3 sequence (DNA): TGTGCCAGCAGCCTACAAGCGGGAGTCAGGGAGACCCAGTACTTC. Its translation is CASSLQAGVRETQYF.

This clonotype was seen more than once but under ten times. This clone may be a read error of a much larger clone one base away. V and J are TRBV11-2 and TRBJ2-5; 14 bases agree with TRBD2. CDR1 is SGHAT, CDR2 FQNNGV, per germline. The V segment lost 5 bases and the J segment 7 bases; nucleotides outside the gene matches: 18. The CDR3 runs to 19 residues. The CDR3 sequence: CASSPRGLAGVLGVGTQYF. Written as DNA, the CDR3 is TGTGCCAGCAGCCCCCGGGGACTAGCGGGAGTACTGGGGGTGGGGACCCAGTACTTC. Together with reference TRBV11-2 and TRBJ2-5, the CDR3 gives the full variable domain: EAGVAQSPRYKIIEKRQSVAFWCNPISGHATLYWYQQILGQGPKLLIQFQNNGVVDDSQLPKDRFSAERLKGVDSTLKIQPAKLEDSAVYLCASSPRGLAGVLGVGTQYFGPGTRLLVL.

This clonotype appeared many times. This rearrangement joins TRBV7-3 to TRBJ2-7; D might be TRBD2 (5 bases). V was shortened by 3 bases and J by 7 bases, with 13 bases between the two germline ends. The germline V gene encodes CDR1 SGHTA and CDR2 FQGTGA. This CDR3 has 13 amino acids. CDR3 nucleotides: TGTGCCAGCAGCTTGGAGGACTCCAGTGAGCAGTACTTC. Translated, it gives CASSLEDSSEQYF.

The chain joins TRBV11-2 to TRBJ2-5, with 9 bases fitting TRBD2. CDR1 SGHAT and CDR2 FQNNGV come from the germline V gene. V lost 5 bases and J lost 5; bases outside the gene matches: 6. This CDR3 has 14 residues. The DNA of the CDR3 is TGTGCCAGCAGCGTTAGCGGGAGCAGGGAGACCCAGTACTTC. This sequence encodes CASSVSGSRETQYF.

This clonotype came up a few times. The chain joins TRBV19 to TRBJ1-2; D gene uncertain. Trimming cost V 5 bases and J 6 bases, with 19 bases left between them. The germline V gene has CDR1 LNHDA and CDR2 SQIVND (reference sequence). This CDR3 spans 15 amino acids. The CDR3 spells CASSYFLPAGDGYTF. The CDR3 region has the DNA TGTGCCAGTAGTTACTTTCTTCCGGCAGGAGATGGCTACACCTTC.

This clonotype was seen repeatedly, ten times or more. The chain uses TRBV6-1 and TRBJ2-5; possible D gene TRBD2, 5 bases. The CDR3 is 14 residues long. In germline, CDR1 is MNHNS, CDR2 SASEGT. Trimming cost V 7 bases and J 2 bases, with 14 bases left between them. CDR3 coding DNA: TGTGCCAGCACCTCCCTAGCTGATCAAGAGACCCAGTACTTC. It yields the protein CASTSLADQETQYF.

This clonotype was seen repeatedly, ten times or more. The gene calls are TRBV6-1 and TRBJ2-4; weak D call: TRBD2 (5 bases). Germline V gives CDR1 MNHNS, CDR2 SASEGT. V lost 4 bases to trimming and J lost 6 bases, with 10 bases between them. The CDR3 has 13 amino acids. CDR3 sequence: CASSGGPRNIQYF. The CDR3 region has the DNA TGTGCCAGCAGTGGAGGGCCGAGAAACATTCAGTACTTC.

This chain uses TRBV7-8 with TRBJ2-5; D unclear. Looked up from germline, CDR1 is SGHVS and CDR2 is FQNEAQ. V lost 4 bases to trimming and J lost 5 bases, with 17 bases between them. The CDR3 length is 15 residues. In DNA, the CDR3 is TGTGCCAGCAGCTCCCCGACTGAACCGAGGGAGACCCAGTACTTC. It is translated as CASSSPTEPRETQYF.

The J gene is TRBJ2-7, the V gene TRBV18; D call uncertain. Germline V gives CDR1 KGHSH, CDR2 LQKENI. The CDR3 consists of 11 residues. Trimming stripped 8 bases from V and 0 bases from J, with 5 bases between. As DNA, the CDR3 is TGTGCCAGCGCAAGCTCCTACGAGCAGTACTTC. Amino acid sequence: CASASSYEQYF.

This clonotype was seen repeatedly, ten times or more. The V call is TRBV7-9, the J call TRBJ2-5; D is undetermined. Germline V gene data show CDR1 as SEHNR and CDR2 as FQNEAQ (reference sequence). CDR3 length: 14 residues. V was pared by 4 bases and J by 5 bases, with 14 bases between. The CDR3 DNA sequence: TGTGCCAGCAGCTCCGCCGATCGGTGGGAGACCCAGTACTTC. Translation: CASSSADRWETQYF.

This clonotype was picked up many times. The chain combines TRBV14 with TRBJ1-5; D remains unclear. Trimming took 6 bases from V and 6 from J, leaving 12 bases between them. The CDR3 totals 13 residues. CDR1 is SGHDN and CDR2 is FVKESK in the germline V gene. The CDR3 loop is CASRLIACQPQHF. CDR3 bases: TGTGCCAGCAGGCTCATTGCTTGTCAGCCCCAGCATTTT.

This clonotype was seen many times. The chain employs TRBV10-1 and TRBJ2-7, with a weak D call TRBD2 (6 bases). The CDR3 is 12 residues long. The V gene lost 5 bases and the J gene lost 5 bases, with 10 bases spanning the gap. The germline V gene has CDR1 WNHNN and CDR2 SYGVQD (reference sequence). The CDR3 region is CASSRLGDEQYF. CDR3 nucleotides: TGCGCCAGCAGTCGACTAGGGGACGAGCAGTACTTC.